The 28 T cell receptor beta chains in this list originate from one sample, sequenced in a study of spatial heterogeneity in lung cancer. Findings of the study overall: One measure, the expanded intratumoral alpha and beta TCR count, tracked tumor mutation counts.

The time point is: sample taken at primary tumor resection. Their target antigens are unknown. TCRdb ran MiXCR on the 5' RACE reads and lists one entry per CDR3 protein. The data hold around 18,000 distinct CDR3 sequences, with 6% to 7.5% observed a single time. Specimen: lung tumor tissue, collected at surgery. Receptors originate from a female donor with early-stage non-small cell lung cancer.

This clonotype has more than one count but fewer than ten. The chain combines TRBV5-1 with TRBJ1-2; the match to TRBD1 covers 9 bases. The V and J ends lost 2 bases and 5 bases, in that order; junction bases with no gene match: 4. Germline CDR1 is SGHRS and CDR2 is YFSETQ. CDR3 length: 14 residues. CDR3 sequence reads: CASSFGQGIYGYTF. CDR3 bases: TGCGCCAGCAGCTTTGGACAGGGGATTTATGGCTACACCTTC.

This clonotype is deemed medium-sized (0.01 to 0.1%). The chain joins TRBV7-3 to TRBJ1-1, with D hard to call. V dropped 5 bases and J dropped 1 base, with 8 bases sitting between them. Germline lookup yields CDR1 SGHTA and CDR2 FQGTGA. This CDR3 comprises 13 residues. The CDR3 coding sequence is TGTGCCAGCAGCCCTTACAAGAACACTGAAGCTTTCTTT. It yields the protein CASSPYKNTEAFF.

The chain couples TRBV2 to TRBJ1-2; D possibly corresponds to TRBD1 (6 bases). The germline V gene encodes CDR1 SNHLY and CDR2 FYNNEI. Deletions cut 6 bases from V and 4 bases from J, with 12 bases between. This CDR3 comprises 13 residues. CDR3 residues: CASSGIGGYGYTF. The CDR3 region has the DNA TGTGCCAGCAGCGGGATAGGGGGCTATGGCTACACCTTC.

The sample holds a few counts of this clonotype. The V call is TRBV25-1, the J call TRBJ1-2; D is unresolved. The CDR3 length is 15 residues. Germline assignment: CDR1 MGHDK and CDR2 SYGVNS. The V gene lost 1 base and the J gene lost 8 bases, with 17 bases spanning the gap. DNA for the CDR3: TGTGCCAGCAGTGAATTGGCCCAGAGGGCGGGCGGCTACACCTTC. Its translation is CASSELAQRAGGYTF.

In its sample, this clonotype was seen many times. The chain has TRBV10-2 and TRBJ1-1; maybe TRBD1 (5 bases). Germline V gives CDR1 WSHSY, CDR2 SAAADI. Trimming took off 8 bases at V and 1 base at J, with 35 bases between the two ends. This CDR3 region has 21 residues. This chain's CDR3 is CASSANRGENTGYAANTEAFF. CDR3 DNA: TGCGCCAGCTCAGCGAACCGGGGCGAGAACACGGGTTACGCTGCGAACACTGAAGCTTTCTTT.

The gene calls are TRBV5-1 and TRBJ1-1, with TRBD1 matching 7 bases. The CDR3 loop spans 14 amino acids. Looked up from germline, CDR1 is SGHRS and CDR2 is YFSETQ. With 3 bases clipped from V and 2 bases from J, the junction kept 4 bases outside the gene matches. CDR3 loop: CASSSQGGNTEAFF. CDR3 nucleotide sequence: TGCGCCAGCAGCTCCCAGGGGGGCAACACTGAAGCTTTCTTT.

This clonotype was recorded at least ten times. The genes are TRBV2 and TRBJ1-5; D might be TRBD1 (5 bases). The CDR3 is 14 amino acids. In germline, CDR1 is SNHLY, CDR2 FYNNEI. V was pared by 7 bases and J by 1 base, with 11 bases between. CDR3 protein: CASNLGRSNQPQHF. Written as DNA, the CDR3 is TGTGCCAGCAATTTGGGACGGAGCAATCAGCCCCAGCATTTT.

This clonotype has only a few counts. The rearrangement uses TRBV12-3 or TRBV12-4 and TRBJ1-3, with unresolved D. There are 13 residues in the CDR3. Trimming pared 3 bases from V and 4 bases from J, leaving 7 bases between. CDR3 DNA: TGTGCCAGCAGTTTCGCGGGGGGAAACACCATATATTTT. Its protein product is CASSFAGGNTIYF.

Ten or more counts support this clonotype. The chain uses TRBV12-3 or TRBV12-4 and TRBJ2-2, with 7 bases fitting TRBD2. The junction had 11 bases not matched to a gene; V was cut back by 7 bases and J by 6 bases. This CDR3 has 15 residues. The DNA for the CDR3 is TGTGCCAGCACCGACTGGGGGGGTAACGCCGGGGAGCTGTTTTTT. This encodes CASTDWGGNAGELFF.

In this sample, this clonotype is medium-sized (0.01 to 0.1%). The CDR3 coding sequence is TGTGCCAGCTCGGCTACTCCAGAGACCCAGTACTTC. As protein: CASSATPETQYF. V usage is TRBV2 and J usage is TRBJ2-5; D remains ambiguous. The V end lost 8 bases, the J end lost 4 bases, and 11 bases lay between the germline ends. There are 12 residues in the CDR3. CDR1 is SNHLY and CDR2 is FYNNEI in the germline V gene.

By share of the sample, this clonotype is medium-sized (0.01 to 0.1%). This chain uses TRBV11-3 with TRBJ2-1; no clear D gene. V lost 1 base and J lost 5, with 9 bases in between. The CDR3 is 14 residues long. The germline V gene has CDR1 SGHNT and CDR2 YENEEA. The CDR3 protein is CASSLGASDNEQFF. CDR3 coding DNA: TGTGCCAGCAGCTTAGGGGCTAGTGACAATGAGCAGTTCTTC.

This clonotype has ten or more counts. The CDR3 nucleotides are TGTGCCAGCAGCTTGGGAGAAACAAGGTTAGCTAACTATGGCTACACCTTC. The encoded protein is CASSLGETRLANYGYTF. The chain uses TRBV5-6 and TRBJ1-2; the D is unclear. The germline V gene has CDR1 SGHDT and CDR2 YYEEEE. V lost 0 bases to trimming and J lost 0 bases, with 15 bases between them. The CDR3 has 17 residues.

This clonotype was seen at least ten times. CDR3 nucleotide sequence: TGTGCCACTCGAAACATTGATAGCTCCTACGAGCAGTACTTC. Protein sequence: CATRNIDSSYEQYF. The chain recombines TRBV27 with TRBJ2-7; the D is unclear. CDR1 and CDR2 from the germline V gene are MNHEY and SMNVEV (reference sequence). The CDR3 covers 14 residues. The V end was cut by 10 bases, the J end by 0 bases, with 16 bases between.

This clonotype was detected many times. V is TRBV29-1 and J is TRBJ2-1; D uncertain. Germline-derived CDR1 and CDR2 are SQVTM and ANQGSEA. There are 14 residues in the CDR3. V shed 6 bases and J shed 2 bases, with 14 bases lying between them. The CDR3 DNA reads as TGCAGCGTGGACCGTCGTGGAACCTACAATGAGCAGTTCTTC. Translated, it gives CSVDRRGTYNEQFF.

This clonotype is judged medium-sized. The V gene is TRBV10-3, the J gene TRBJ2-5; unclear D gene. Germline V CDR1 and CDR2: ENHRY, SYGVKD. The CDR3 extends over 10 amino acids. The ends were cut back, 9 bases at V and 5 bases at J, with 7 bases in the middle. CDR3 nucleotide sequence: TGTGCCATTCCCCGGGAGACCCAGTACTTC. Its translation: CAIPRETQYF.

At least ten counts were recorded for this clonotype. This chain connects TRBV20-1 to TRBJ2-7, with D perhaps matching TRBD2 (5 bases). The CDR3 is made up of 14 amino acids. The V gene's germline CDR1 is DFQATT and CDR2 SNEGSKA (reference sequence). The V end lost 3 bases, the J end lost 0 bases, and 12 bases lay between the germline ends. This CDR3 reads CSARGGGNSYEQYF. The CDR3 DNA reads TGCAGTGCTAGGGGCGGAGGCAACTCCTACGAGCAGTACTTC.

This clonotype was observed many times. V is TRBV7-8 and J is TRBJ1-1; tentative D call: TRBD1 (5 bases). V was shortened by 5 bases and J by 5 bases, with 15 bases between the two germline ends. The CDR3 contains 14 residues. The germline V gene encodes CDR1 SGHVS and CDR2 FQNEAQ. The CDR3 sequence: CASSPPRGRTEAFF. CDR3 coding DNA: TGTGCCAGCAGCCCACCTCGGGGCCGGACTGAAGCTTTCTTT.

This clonotype was picked up many times. The rearrangement joins TRBV5-1 to TRBJ1-1; D is possibly TRBD1 (5 bases). From germline, CDR1 is SGHRS and CDR2 YFSETQ. The V gene lost 0 bases and the J gene lost 4 bases, with 10 bases spanning the gap. The CDR3 length is 14 residues. The CDR3 region is CASSLGAQGTEAFF. The CDR3 nucleotides read TGCGCCAGCAGCTTGGGGGCCCAGGGCACTGAAGCTTTCTTT.

The chain joins TRBV18 to TRBJ2-5; TRBD1 matches at 10 bases. V lost 3 bases to trimming and J lost 5 bases; unmatched junction nucleotides: 3. The CDR3 runs to 14 residues. The germline V gene has CDR1 KGHSH and CDR2 LQKENI. CDR3 residues: CASSPTGGYETQYF. The CDR3, as DNA: TGTGCCAGCTCACCGACAGGGGGCTACGAGACCCAGTACTTC.

This clonotype was counted many times. This chain connects TRBV3-1 to TRBJ1-1; TRBD1 aligns across 7 bases. This CDR3 has 14 amino acids. From germline, CDR1 is LGHDT and CDR2 YNNKEL (reference sequence). The J segment lost 3 bases and the V segment lost 0 bases, leaving 1 base of the junction unmatched. In DNA form, the CDR3 reads TGTGCCAGCAGCCAAGACACAGGGGACACTGAAGCTTTCTTT. Translation gives CASSQDTGDTEAFF.

This clonotype was seen at least ten times. This chain uses TRBV4-2 with TRBJ2-5, with 13 bases lining up with TRBD2. Per the germline V gene, CDR1 is LGHNA and CDR2 is YNFKEQ. CDR3 length: 16 amino acids. V gave up 4 bases and J gave up 2 bases; unmatched junction bases: 4. The CDR3 coding sequence is TGTGCCAGCAGCCCCGGGACTAGCGGGGAACAAGAGACCCAGTACTTC. It codes for CASSPGTSGEQETQYF.

This clonotype turned up a few times. The chain has TRBV14 and TRBJ1-4; no firm D call. Germline V gene sequence: CDR1 SGHDN, CDR2 FVKESK. The CDR3 contains 15 residues. V dropped 4 bases and J dropped 8 bases, with 17 bases sitting between them. CDR3 in amino acids: CASSPHQAFTEKLFF. The CDR3 DNA reads as TGTGCCAGCAGCCCCCATCAGGCCTTTACGGAAAAACTGTTTTTT.

In its sample, this clonotype was seen a few times. The rearrangement links TRBV5-6 to TRBJ1-1; 8 nucleotides match TRBD1. The CDR3 has 15 amino acids. Trimming cost V 4 bases and J 4 bases; bases outside gene matches: 9. The germline CDR1 and CDR2 sequences are SGHDT and YYEEEE. CDR3 sequence (DNA): TGTGCCAGCAGCCGCGTCAGACAGGGGTCCACTGAAGCTTTCTTT. It specifies CASSRVRQGSTEAFF.

This clonotype has only a few counts. This chain connects TRBV29-1 to TRBJ2-1; D not resolved. The CDR3 runs 11 residues. V lost 7 bases and J 7 bases, leaving 11 bases between the germline ends. Germline loops: CDR1 SQVTM, CDR2 ANQGSEA. The CDR3 region has the DNA TGCAGCGCCCTGTGGAGTAATGAGCAGTTCTTC. Translation gives CSALWSNEQFF.

This clonotype was observed a few times. V usage is TRBV29-1 and J usage is TRBJ2-1; 8 bases match TRBD1. Germline trimming cut 2 bases from V and 6 bases from J; bases unmatched to any gene: 3. In germline, CDR1 is SQVTM, CDR2 ANQGSEA. The CDR3 sequence is 13 residues long. The CDR3 DNA is TGCAGCGTTGAAATGGACAGGGTCAATGAGCAGTTCTTC. Encoded protein: CSVEMDRVNEQFF.

By proportion, this clonotype is medium-sized. V and J are TRBV24-1 and TRBJ2-5; TRBD2 matches 12 bases. Germline lookup yields CDR1 KGHDR and CDR2 SFDVKD. The CDR3 contains 17 residues. Trimming cost V 4 bases and J 9 bases; bases outside gene matches: 14. CDR3 DNA sequence: TGTGCCACCAGTGAAAAGCGACTAGCGGGGGCCCCGCTGGCCCAGTACTTC. Encoded protein: CATSEKRLAGAPLAQYF.

This clonotype was found many times. The chain combines TRBV20-1 with TRBJ1-4; TRBD1 matches at 7 bases. Germline V gene lookup returns CDR1 DFQATT and CDR2 SNEGSKA (reference sequence). This CDR3 has 15 residues. V dropped 4 bases and J dropped 0; count of bases not matched to a gene: 5. The CDR3 nucleotides read TGCAGTGCTACGCGGGACAGTGCAACTAATGAAAAACTGTTTTTT. The encoded protein is CSATRDSATNEKLFF.

This clonotype appeared many times. J is TRBJ1-4 and V is TRBV7-9; TRBD1 agrees at 7 bases. The CDR3 covers 15 residues. Trimming took 3 bases from V and 9 from J; bases not matched to a gene: 10. CDR1 and CDR2 (germline): SEHNR, FQNEAQ (reference sequence). The CDR3 reads CASSFPGQMEKKLFF. CDR3 DNA: TGTGCCAGCAGCTTCCCGGGACAGATGGAGAAAAAACTGTTTTTT.